The present T cell receptor (beta chain) was sequenced within a study of blood T cell repertoires in COVID-19. Study-level information: Sources were T cells, B-cell-depleted T cells, or PBMCs; the material itself was cDNA or gDNA.

V lost 4 bases and J lost 3, with 19 bases in between. The germline V gene has CDR1 SNHLY and CDR2 FYNNEI. The CDR3 is 17 residues long. Living in under 30 US areas, the participants were between about 18 and 100 years of age. Cohort 3 recovered donors had two negative PCRs, clearance, or symptom resolution. The assay was immunoSEQ multiplex PCR, and TCRdb's table has in-frame clones only and misses some. Here the sample spans 110,000 to 150,000 clones, roughly 80% being singletons. The sequencing sample was made of PBMCs or T cells enriched from blood (not recorded which). This receptor was taken from a woman between 45 and 65 years old who had recovered from COVID-19. The chain combines TRBV2 with TRBJ1-5; D may be TRBD1 (6 bases). The CDR3 DNA sequence: TGTGCCAGCAGTGCATATTTTATCAGGGGCTCCAATCAGCCCCAGCATTTT. Protein sequence: CASSAYFIRGSNQPQHF.